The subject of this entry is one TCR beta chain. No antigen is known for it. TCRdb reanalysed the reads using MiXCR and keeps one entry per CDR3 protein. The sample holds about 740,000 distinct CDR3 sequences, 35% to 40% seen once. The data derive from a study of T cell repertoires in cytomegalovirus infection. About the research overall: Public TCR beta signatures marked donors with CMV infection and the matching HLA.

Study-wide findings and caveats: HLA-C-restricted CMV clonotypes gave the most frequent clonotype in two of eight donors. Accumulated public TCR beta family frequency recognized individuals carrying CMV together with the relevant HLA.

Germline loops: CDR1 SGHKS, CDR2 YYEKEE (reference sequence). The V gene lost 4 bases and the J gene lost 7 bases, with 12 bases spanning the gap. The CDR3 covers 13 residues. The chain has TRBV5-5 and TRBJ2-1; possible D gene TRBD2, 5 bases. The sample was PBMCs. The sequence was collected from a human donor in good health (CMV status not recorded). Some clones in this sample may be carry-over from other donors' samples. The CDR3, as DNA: TGTGCCAGCAGCCTAATCACGGGGAATGAGCAGTTCTTC. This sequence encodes CASSLITGNEQFF.